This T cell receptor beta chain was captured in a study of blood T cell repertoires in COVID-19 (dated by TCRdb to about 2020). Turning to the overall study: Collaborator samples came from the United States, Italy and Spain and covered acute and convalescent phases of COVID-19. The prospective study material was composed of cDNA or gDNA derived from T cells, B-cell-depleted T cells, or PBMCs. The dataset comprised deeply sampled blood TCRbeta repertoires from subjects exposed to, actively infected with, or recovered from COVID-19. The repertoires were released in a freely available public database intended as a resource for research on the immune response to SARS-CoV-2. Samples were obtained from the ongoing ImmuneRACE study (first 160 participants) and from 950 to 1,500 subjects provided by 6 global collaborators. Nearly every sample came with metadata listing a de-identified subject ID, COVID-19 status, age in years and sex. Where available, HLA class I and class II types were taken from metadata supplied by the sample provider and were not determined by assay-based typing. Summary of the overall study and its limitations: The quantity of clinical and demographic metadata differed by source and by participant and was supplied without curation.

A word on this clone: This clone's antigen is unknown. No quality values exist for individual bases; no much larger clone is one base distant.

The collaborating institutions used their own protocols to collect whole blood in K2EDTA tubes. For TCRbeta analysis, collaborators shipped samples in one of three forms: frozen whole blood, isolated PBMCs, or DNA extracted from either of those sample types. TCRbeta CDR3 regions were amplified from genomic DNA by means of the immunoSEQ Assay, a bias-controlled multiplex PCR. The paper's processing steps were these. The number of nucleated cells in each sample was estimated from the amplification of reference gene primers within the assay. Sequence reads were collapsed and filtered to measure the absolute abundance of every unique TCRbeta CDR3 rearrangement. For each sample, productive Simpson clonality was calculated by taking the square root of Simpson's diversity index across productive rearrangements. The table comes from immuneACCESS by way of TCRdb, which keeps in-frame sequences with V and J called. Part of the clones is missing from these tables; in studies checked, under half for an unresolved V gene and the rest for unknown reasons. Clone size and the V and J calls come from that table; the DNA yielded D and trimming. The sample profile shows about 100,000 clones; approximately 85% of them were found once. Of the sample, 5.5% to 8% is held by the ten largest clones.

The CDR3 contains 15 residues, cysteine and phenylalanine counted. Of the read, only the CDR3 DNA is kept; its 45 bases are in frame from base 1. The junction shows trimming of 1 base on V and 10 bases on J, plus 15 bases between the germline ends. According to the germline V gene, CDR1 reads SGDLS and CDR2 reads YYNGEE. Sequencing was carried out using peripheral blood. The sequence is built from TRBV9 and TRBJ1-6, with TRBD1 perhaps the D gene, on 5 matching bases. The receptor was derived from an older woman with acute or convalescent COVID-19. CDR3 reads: CASSVRDQGGSPLHF. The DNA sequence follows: TGTGCCAGCAGCGTAAGAGACCAGGGTGGATCACCCCTCCACTTT.